This note documents a single TCR beta chain sequence. In the original analysis: By means of reference gene primer amplification, nucleated cell counts were estimated. This table comes from immunoSEQ multiplex PCR, and its TCRdb copy is limited to in-frame clones, with some not included. V, J and clone size reflect that table, while D and trimming were determined from the DNA. The table shows 110,000 or so clones, with roughly 81% occurring only once. This sample was taken from a study of blood T cell repertoires in COVID-19. Background on the study: T cells, B-cell-depleted T cells, or PBMCs supplied cDNA or gDNA.

Germline lookup yields CDR1 MGHRA and CDR2 YSYEKL. The CDR3 sequence is 16 residues long. Trimming cost V 4 bases and J 4 bases; bases outside gene matches: 5. The clonotype originates from a man between 40 and 49 years old with acute or convalescent COVID-19. The chain carries TRBV4-1 and TRBJ1-4, with 11 positions matching TRBD1. The sample consisted of peripheral blood. The CDR3 spells CASSRGQGADNEKLFF. The CDR3 DNA reads as TGCGCCAGCAGCCGCGGACAGGGGGCTGATAATGAAAAACTGTTTTTT.